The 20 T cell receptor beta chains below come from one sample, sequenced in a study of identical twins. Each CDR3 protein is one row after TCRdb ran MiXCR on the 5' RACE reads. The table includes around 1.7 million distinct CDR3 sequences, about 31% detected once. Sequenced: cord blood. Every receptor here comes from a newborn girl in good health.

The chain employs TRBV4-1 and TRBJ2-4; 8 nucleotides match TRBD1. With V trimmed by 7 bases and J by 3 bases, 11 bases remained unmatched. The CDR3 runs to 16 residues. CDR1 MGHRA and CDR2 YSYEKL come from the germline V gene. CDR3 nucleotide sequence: TGCGCCAGCAACCACTGGACAGGGAGAGACAAAAACATTCAGTACTTC. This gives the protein CASNHWTGRDKNIQYF.

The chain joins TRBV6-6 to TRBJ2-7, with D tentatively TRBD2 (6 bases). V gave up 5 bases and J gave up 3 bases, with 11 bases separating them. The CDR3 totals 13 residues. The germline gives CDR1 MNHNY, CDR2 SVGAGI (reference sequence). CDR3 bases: TGTGCCAGCAGTAGGGGACTTCTCTACGAGCAGTACTTC. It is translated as CASSRGLLYEQYF.

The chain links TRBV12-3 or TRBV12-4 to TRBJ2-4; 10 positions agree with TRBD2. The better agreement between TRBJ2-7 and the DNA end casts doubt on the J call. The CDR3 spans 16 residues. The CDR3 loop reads CASSLVPSGGPYEQYF. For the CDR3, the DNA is TGTGCCAGCAGTTTAGTCCCTAGCGGGGGACCTTACGAGCAGTACTTC.

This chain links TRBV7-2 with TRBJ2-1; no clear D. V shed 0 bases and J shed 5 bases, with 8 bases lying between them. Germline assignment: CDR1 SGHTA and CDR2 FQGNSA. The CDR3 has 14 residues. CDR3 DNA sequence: TGTGCCAGCAGCTTAGCCATACTTCACAATGAGCAGTTCTTC. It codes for CASSLAILHNEQFF.

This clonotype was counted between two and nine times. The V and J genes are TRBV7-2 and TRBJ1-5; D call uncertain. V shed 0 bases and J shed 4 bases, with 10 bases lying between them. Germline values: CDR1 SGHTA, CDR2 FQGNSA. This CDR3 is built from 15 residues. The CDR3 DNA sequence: TGTGCCAGCAGCTTAGCGCTTACTTGGAATCAGCCCCAGCATTTT. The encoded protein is CASSLALTWNQPQHF.

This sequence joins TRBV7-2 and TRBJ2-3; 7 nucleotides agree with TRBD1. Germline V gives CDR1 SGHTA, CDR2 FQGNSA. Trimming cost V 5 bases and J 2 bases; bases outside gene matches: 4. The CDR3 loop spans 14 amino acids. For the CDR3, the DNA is TGTGCCAGCAGCCCGGACAGGAACACAGATACGCAGTATTTT. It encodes CASSPDRNTDTQYF.

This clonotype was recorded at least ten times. CDR3 in DNA: TGCAGCGCCGCAGACAGGGGCGCCTACAATGAGCAGTTCTTC. This sequence encodes CSAADRGAYNEQFF. The V gene is TRBV29-1, the J gene TRBJ2-1, with 8 bases fitting TRBD1. The CDR3 totals 14 residues. V was clipped by 7 bases and J by 2 bases; unmatched bases: 7. From germline, CDR1 is SQVTM and CDR2 ANQGSEA.

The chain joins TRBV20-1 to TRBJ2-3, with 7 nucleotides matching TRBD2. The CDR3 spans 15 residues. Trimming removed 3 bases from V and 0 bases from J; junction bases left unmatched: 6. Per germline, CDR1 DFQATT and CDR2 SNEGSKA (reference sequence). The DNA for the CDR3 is TGCAGTGCTAGTCCGGGAGGCACTAGCACAGATACGCAGTATTTT. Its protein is CSASPGGTSTDTQYF.

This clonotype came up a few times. Here the CDR3 DNA reads TGTGCCAGCCAAAGGTGGGGGATCGCAGATACGCAGTATTTT. Translating it yields CASQRWGIADTQYF. V is TRBV5-6 and J is TRBJ2-3; either TRBD1 or TRBD2 may supply D (5 bases each). CDR3 length equals 14 residues. Trimming took off 7 bases at V and 4 bases at J, with 16 bases between the two ends. Germline V gene sequence: CDR1 SGHDT, CDR2 YYEEEE. The full variable domain, its missing parts supplied by reference TRBV5-6 and TRBJ2-3, is DAGVTQSPTHLIKTRGQQVTLRCSPKSGHDTVSWYQQALGQGPQFIFQYYEEEERQRGNFPDRFSGHQFPNYSSELNVNALLLGDSALYLCASQRWGIADTQYFGPGTRLTVL.

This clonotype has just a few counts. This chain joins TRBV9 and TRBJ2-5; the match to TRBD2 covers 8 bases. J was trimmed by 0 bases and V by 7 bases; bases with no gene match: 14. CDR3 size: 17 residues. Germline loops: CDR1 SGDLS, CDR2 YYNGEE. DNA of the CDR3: TGTGCCAGCGGTAGAGGATTTAGCGGGAACTACCAAGAGACCCAGTACTTC. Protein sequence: CASGRGFSGNYQETQYF.

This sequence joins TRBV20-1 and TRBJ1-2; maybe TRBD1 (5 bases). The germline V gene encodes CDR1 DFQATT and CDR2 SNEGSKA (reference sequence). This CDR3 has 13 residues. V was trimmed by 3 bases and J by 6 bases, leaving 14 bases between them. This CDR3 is CSASGDARDGYTF. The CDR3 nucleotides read TGCAGTGCTAGTGGGGACGCCCGCGATGGCTACACCTTC.

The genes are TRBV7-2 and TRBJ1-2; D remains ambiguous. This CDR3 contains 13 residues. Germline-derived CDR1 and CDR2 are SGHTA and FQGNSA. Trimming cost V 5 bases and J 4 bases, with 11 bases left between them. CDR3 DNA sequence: TGTGCCAGCAGCGTAGGGTTTCTCTATGGCTACACCTTC. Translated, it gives CASSVGFLYGYTF.

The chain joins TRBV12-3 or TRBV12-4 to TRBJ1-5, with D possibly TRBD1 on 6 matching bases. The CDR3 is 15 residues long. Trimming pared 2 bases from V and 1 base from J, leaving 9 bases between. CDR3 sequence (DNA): TGTGCCAGCAGTTTAATTGGGGGCAGCAATCAGCCCCAGCATTTT. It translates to CASSLIGGSNQPQHF.

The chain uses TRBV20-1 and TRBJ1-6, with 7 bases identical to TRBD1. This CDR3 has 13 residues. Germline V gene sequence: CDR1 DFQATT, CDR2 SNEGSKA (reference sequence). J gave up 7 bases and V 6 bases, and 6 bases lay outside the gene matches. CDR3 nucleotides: TGCAGTGCCCACCCAGGGGGGAATTCACCCCTCCACTTT. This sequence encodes CSAHPGGNSPLHF.

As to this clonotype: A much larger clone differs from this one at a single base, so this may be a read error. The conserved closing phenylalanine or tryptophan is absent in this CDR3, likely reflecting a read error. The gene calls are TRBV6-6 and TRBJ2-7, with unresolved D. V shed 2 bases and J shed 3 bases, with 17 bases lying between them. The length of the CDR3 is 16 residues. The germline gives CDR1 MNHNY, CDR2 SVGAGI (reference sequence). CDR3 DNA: TGTGCCAGCAGTTACGTTAGGGCCTGGATACACTACGAGCAGTACCTC. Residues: CASSYVRAWIHYEQYL.

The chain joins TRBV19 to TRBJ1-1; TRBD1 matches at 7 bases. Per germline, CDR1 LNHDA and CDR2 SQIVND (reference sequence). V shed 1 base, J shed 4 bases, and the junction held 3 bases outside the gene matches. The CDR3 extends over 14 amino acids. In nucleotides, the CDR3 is TGTGCCAGTAGTATAGGAAGACAGGGCACTGAAGCTTTCTTT. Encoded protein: CASSIGRQGTEAFF.

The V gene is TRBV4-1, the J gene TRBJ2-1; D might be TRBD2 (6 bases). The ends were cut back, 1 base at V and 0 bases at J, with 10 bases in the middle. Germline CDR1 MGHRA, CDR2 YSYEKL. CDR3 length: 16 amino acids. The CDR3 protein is CASSQVDGSSYNEQFF. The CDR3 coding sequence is TGCGCCAGCAGCCAAGTCGACGGGAGCTCCTACAATGAGCAGTTCTTC.

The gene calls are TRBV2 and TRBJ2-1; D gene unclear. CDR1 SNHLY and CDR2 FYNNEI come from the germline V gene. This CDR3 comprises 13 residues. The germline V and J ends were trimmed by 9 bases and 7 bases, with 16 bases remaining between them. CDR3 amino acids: CASVFDFLNEQFF. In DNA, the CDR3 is TGTGCCAGTGTTTTTGATTTTCTTAATGAGCAGTTCTTC.

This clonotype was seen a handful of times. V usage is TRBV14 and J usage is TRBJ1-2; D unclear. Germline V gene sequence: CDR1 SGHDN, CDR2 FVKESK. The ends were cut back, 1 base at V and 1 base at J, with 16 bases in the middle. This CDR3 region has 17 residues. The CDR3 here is CASSQVTTPGLNYGYTF. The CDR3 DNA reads TGTGCCAGCAGCCAAGTTACAACCCCGGGCCTTAACTATGGCTACACCTTC.

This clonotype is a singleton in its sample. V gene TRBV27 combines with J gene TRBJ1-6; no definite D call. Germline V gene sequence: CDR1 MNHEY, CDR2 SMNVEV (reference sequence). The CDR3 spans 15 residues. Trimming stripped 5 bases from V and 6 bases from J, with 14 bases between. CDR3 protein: CASSKRARSNSPLHF. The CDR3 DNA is TGTGCCAGCAGTAAAAGGGCGAGGAGTAATTCACCCCTCCACTTT.